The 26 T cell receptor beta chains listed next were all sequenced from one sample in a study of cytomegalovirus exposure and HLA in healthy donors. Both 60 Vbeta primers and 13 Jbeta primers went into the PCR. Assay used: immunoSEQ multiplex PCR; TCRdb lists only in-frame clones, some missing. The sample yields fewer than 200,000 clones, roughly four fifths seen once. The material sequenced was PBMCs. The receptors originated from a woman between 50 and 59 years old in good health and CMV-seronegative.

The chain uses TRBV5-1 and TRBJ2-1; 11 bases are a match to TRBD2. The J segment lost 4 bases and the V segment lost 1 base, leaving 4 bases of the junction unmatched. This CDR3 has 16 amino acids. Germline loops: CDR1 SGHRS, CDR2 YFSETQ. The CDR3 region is CASSLSTSGDYNEQFF. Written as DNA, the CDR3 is TGCGCCAGCAGCTTGTCGACTAGCGGGGATTACAATGAGCAGTTCTTC.

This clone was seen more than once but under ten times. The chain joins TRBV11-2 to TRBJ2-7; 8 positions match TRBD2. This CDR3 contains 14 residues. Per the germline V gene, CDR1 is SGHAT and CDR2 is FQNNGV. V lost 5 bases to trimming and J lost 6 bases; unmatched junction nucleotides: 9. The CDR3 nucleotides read TGTGCCAGCAGCCCCTCGACTAGCGTGGGCGAGCAGTACTTC. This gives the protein CASSPSTSVGEQYF. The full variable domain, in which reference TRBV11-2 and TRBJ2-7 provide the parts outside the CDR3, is EAGVAQSPRYKIIEKRQSVAFWCNPISGHATLYWYQQILGQGPKLLIQFQNNGVVDDSQLPKDRFSAERLKGVDSTLKIQPAKLEDSAVYLCASSPSTSVGEQYFGPGTRLTVT.

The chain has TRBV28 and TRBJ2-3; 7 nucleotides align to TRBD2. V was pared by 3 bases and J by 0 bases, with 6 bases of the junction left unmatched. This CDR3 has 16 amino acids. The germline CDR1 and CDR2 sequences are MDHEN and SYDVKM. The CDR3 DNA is TGTGCCAGCAGTTTCCGACTAGCAGCAAGCACAGATACGCAGTATTTT. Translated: CASSFRLAASTDTQYF.

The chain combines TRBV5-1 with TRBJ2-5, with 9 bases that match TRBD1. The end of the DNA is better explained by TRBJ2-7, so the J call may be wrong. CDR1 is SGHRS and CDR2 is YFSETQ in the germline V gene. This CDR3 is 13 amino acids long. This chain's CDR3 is CASSGDRAYEQYF. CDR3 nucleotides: TGCGCCAGCAGCGGGGACAGGGCGTACGAGCAGTACTTC.

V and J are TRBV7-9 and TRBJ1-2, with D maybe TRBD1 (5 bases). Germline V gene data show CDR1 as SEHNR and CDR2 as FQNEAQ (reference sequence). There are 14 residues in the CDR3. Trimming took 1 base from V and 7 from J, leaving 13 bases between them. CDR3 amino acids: CASSLGQGGGGYTF. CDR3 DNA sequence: TGTGCCAGCAGCTTAGGCCAGGGAGGTGGTGGCTACACCTTC.

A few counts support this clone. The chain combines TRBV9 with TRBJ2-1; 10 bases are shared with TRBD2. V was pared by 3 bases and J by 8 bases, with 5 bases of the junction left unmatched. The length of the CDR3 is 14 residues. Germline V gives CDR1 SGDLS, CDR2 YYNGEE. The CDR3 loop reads CASSELAGWDEQFF. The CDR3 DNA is TGTGCCAGCAGCGAACTAGCGGGATGGGATGAGCAGTTCTTC.

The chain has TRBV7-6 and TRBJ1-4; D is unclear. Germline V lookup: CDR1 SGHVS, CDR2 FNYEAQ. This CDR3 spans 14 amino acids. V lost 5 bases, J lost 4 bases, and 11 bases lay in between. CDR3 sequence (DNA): TGTGCCAGCAGCCCCCTCAGTGTTAATGAAAAACTGTTTTTT. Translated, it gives CASSPLSVNEKLFF.

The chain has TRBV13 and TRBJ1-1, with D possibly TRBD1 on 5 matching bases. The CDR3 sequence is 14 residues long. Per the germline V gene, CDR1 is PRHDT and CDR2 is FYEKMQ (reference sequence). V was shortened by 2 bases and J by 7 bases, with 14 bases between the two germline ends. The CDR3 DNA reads TGTGCCAGCAGCTTAACAGGCTTAAGGGGTGAAGCTTTCTTT. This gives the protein CASSLTGLRGEAFF.

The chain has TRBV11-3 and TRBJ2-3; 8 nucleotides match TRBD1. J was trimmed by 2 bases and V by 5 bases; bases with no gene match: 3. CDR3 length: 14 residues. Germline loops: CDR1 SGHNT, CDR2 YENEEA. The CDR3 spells CASSMDRATDTQYF. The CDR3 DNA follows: TGTGCCAGCAGCATGGACAGGGCCACAGATACGCAGTATTTT.

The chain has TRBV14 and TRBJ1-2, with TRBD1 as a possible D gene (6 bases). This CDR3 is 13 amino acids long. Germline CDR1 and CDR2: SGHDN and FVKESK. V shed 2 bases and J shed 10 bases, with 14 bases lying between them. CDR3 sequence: CASSQNYGGDYTF. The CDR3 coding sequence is TGTGCCAGCAGCCAAAATTATGGGGGCGACTACACCTTC.

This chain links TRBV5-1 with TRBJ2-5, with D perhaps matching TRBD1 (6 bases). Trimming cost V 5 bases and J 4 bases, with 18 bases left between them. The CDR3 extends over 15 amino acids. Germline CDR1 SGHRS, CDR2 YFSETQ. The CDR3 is CASRRTGLWSETQYF. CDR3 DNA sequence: TGCGCCAGCAGACGTACAGGGTTGTGGTCAGAGACCCAGTACTTC.

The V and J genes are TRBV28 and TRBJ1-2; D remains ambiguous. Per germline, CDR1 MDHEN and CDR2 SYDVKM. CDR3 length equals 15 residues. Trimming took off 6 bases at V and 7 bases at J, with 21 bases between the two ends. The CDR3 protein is CASRSSQGRLGGYTF. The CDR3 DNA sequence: TGTGCCAGCAGATCCTCTCAAGGGAGACTGGGTGGCTACACCTTC.

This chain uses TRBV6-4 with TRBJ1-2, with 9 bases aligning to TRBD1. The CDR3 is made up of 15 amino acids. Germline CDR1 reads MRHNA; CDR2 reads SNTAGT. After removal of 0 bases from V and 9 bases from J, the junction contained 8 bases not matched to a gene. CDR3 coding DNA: TGTGCCAGCAGTGACTCGGCGACAGGGGGAAATAGCTACACCTTC. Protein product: CASSDSATGGNSYTF.

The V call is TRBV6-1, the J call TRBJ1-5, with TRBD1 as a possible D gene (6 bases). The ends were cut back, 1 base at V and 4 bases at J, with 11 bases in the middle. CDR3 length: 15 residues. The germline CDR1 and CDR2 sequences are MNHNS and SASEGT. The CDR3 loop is CASSEETGGNQPQHF. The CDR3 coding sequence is TGTGCCAGCAGTGAAGAGACAGGTGGGAATCAGCCCCAGCATTTT.

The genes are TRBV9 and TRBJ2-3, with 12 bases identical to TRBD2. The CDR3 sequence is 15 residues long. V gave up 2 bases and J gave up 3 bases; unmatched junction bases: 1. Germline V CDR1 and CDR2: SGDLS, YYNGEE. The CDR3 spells CASSVTSGRTDTQYF. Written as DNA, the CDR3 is TGTGCCAGCAGCGTCACTAGCGGGAGGACAGATACGCAGTATTTT.

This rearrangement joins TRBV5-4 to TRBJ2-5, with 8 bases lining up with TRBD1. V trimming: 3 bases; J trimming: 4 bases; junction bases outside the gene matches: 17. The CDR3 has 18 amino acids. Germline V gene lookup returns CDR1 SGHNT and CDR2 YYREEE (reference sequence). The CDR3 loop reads CASSSLKLGQGYIETQYF. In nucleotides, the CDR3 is TGTGCCAGCAGCTCGCTTAAGTTAGGACAGGGCTACATAGAGACCCAGTACTTC.

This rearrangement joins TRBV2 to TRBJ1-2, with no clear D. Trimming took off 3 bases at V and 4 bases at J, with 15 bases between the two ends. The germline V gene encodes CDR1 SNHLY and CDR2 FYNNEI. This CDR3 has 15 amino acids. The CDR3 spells CASSDWVEESYGYTF. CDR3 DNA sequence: TGTGCCAGCAGTGACTGGGTGGAGGAGAGCTATGGCTACACCTTC.

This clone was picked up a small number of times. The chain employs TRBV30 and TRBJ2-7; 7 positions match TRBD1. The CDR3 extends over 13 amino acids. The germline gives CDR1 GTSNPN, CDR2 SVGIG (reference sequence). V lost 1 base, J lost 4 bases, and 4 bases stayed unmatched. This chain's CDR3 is CAWSGDSRYEQYF. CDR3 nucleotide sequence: TGTGCCTGGAGTGGGGACAGTCGTTACGAGCAGTACTTC.

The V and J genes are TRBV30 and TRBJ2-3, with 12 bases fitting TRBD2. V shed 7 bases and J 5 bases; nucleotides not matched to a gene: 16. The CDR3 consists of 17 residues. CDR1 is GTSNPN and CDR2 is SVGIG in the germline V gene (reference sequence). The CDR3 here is CASQTSGRLLSVDTQYF. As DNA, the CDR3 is TGTGCCTCCCAAACTAGCGGGAGGCTTCTTTCAGTAGATACGCAGTATTTT.

The CDR3 DNA reads TGTGCCACGCATCGGGAGACAGGGGTCTCTGGGGCCAACGTCCTGACTTTC. This codes for CATHRETGVSGANVLTF. The chain carries TRBV5-6 and TRBJ2-6; 8 bases fit TRBD1. The CDR3 covers 17 residues. The trim removed 9 bases at V and 0 bases at J, leaving 11 bases unmatched. Germline CDR1 is SGHDT and CDR2 is YYEEEE.

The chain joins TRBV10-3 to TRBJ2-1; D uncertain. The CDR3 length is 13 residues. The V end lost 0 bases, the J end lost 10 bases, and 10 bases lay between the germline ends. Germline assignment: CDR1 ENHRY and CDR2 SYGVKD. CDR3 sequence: CAISESALGEQFF. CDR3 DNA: TGTGCCATCAGTGAGTCGGCGCTAGGCGAGCAGTTCTTC.

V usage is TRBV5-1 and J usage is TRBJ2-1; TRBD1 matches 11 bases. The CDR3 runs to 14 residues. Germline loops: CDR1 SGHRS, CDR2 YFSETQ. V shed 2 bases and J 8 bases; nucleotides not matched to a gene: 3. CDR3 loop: CASSFGTGGYEQFF. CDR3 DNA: TGCGCCAGCAGCTTTGGGACAGGGGGGTATGAGCAGTTCTTC.

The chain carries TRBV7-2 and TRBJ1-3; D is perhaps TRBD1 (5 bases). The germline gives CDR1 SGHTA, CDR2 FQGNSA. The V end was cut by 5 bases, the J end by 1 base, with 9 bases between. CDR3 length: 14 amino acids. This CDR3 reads CASSPQVSGNTIYF. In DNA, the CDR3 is TGTGCCAGCAGCCCACAGGTTTCTGGAAACACCATATATTTT.

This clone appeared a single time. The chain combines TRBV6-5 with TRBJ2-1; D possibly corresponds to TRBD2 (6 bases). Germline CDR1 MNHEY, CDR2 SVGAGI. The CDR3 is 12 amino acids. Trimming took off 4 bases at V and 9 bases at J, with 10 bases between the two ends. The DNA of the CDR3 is TGTGCCAGCAGTTGGAGGGACGGTGAGCAGTTCTTC. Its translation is CASSWRDGEQFF.

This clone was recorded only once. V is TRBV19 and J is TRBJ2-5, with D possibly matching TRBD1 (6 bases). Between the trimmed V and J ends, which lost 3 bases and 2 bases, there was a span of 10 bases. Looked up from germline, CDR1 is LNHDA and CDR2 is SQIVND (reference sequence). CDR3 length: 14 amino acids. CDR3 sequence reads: CASSIWGTQETQYF. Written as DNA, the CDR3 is TGTGCCAGTAGTATCTGGGGGACACAAGAGACCCAGTACTTC.

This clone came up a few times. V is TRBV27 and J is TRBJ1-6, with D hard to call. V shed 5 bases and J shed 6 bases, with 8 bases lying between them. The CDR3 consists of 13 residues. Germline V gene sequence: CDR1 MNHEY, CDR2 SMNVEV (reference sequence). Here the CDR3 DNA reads TGTGCCAGCAGTCCCTCTGTTAATTCACCCCTCCACTTT. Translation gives CASSPSVNSPLHF.